Listed here are 16 T cell receptor beta chains from one sample, sequenced in a study of human T cells and chemical hapten exposure. Time point defined: patch test 2, 6 weeks after DPC sensitization. As for treatment: therapeutic diphenylcyclopropenone sensitization with weekly scalp DPC. TCRdb redid the calling of the RACE reads with MiXCR, one entry per CDR3 protein. The repertoire includes a few hundred thousand distinct CDR3 sequences, about 6% of them detected once, and more than 5.5% sits in the top ten. Sequenced here: whole blood, sampled in connection with sensitization to the hapten diphenylcyclopropenone (DPC). These receptors originate from a woman between 18 and 30 years old with alopecia areata. Some clones in this sample may be carry-over from other donors' samples.

The CDR3 sequence is CASSQATEETQYF. DNA for the CDR3: TGTGCCAGCAGCCAAGCGACCGAAGAGACCCAGTACTTC. The chain carries TRBV4-2 and TRBJ2-5; the D is unclear. This CDR3 contains 13 residues. Germline V gene sequence: CDR1 LGHNA, CDR2 YNFKEQ. Trimming pared 1 base from V and 3 bases from J, leaving 6 bases between.

This clonotype was recorded a few times. V gene TRBV7-8 combines with J gene TRBJ1-1; the match to TRBD1 covers 9 bases. Germline lookup yields CDR1 SGHVS and CDR2 FQNEAQ. V dropped 6 bases and J dropped 2; count of bases not matched to a gene: 10. The CDR3 totals 16 residues. The CDR3 DNA follows: TGTGCCAGCAGTTCCTCACAGGGGGCGAAAAACACTGAAGCTTTCTTT. Its translation: CASSSSQGAKNTEAFF.

The chain uses TRBV4-2 and TRBJ1-1; the D is unclear. Looked up from germline, CDR1 is LGHNA and CDR2 is YNFKEQ. Trimming left V 1 base short and J 1 base short, with 7 bases between. The CDR3 loop spans 14 amino acids. The CDR3 nucleotides are TGTGCCAGCAGCCAAGTTCAGCCGAACACTGAAGCTTTCTTT. Protein sequence: CASSQVQPNTEAFF.

Only a few counts were recorded for this clonotype. J is TRBJ2-1 and V is TRBV7-9; D is possibly TRBD2 (5 bases). The CDR3 is made up of 12 amino acids. Germline V gives CDR1 SEHNR, CDR2 FQNEAQ (reference sequence). Trimming took 5 bases from V and 8 from J, leaving 10 bases between them. DNA of the CDR3: TGTGCCAGCAGCACCGGGGTCTATGAGCAGTTCTTC. Amino acid sequence: CASSTGVYEQFF.

This clonotype was detected ten times or more. The chain carries TRBV20-1 and TRBJ1-1, with 7 bases matching TRBD1. The CDR3 has 13 residues. Losses at the gene ends were 4 bases for V and 2 bases for J; bases not matched to a gene: 4. The germline V gene encodes CDR1 DFQATT and CDR2 SNEGSKA (reference sequence). CDR3: CSATGTDNTEAFF. The DNA for the CDR3 is TGCAGTGCTACTGGGACAGACAACACTGAAGCTTTCTTT.

In this sample, this clonotype turned up a few times. The CDR3 protein is CASKKLYNEQFF. For the CDR3, the DNA is TGTGCCAGCAAAAAGCTCTACAATGAGCAGTTCTTC. This chain uses TRBV6-2 or TRBV6-3 with TRBJ2-1; D is undetermined. CDR1 MNHEY and CDR2 SVGEGT come from the germline V gene. The CDR3 extends over 12 amino acids. Trimming removed 7 bases at V and 3 bases at J, with 7 bases between.

This clonotype has at least ten counts. The chain links TRBV10-3 to TRBJ1-2; no firm D call. CDR1 and CDR2 (germline): ENHRY, SYGVKD. Deletions cut 6 bases from V and 4 bases from J, with 12 bases between. This CDR3 region has 13 residues. The DNA of the CDR3 is TGTGCCATCAGGGAGGATAATGGCTATGGCTACACCTTC. It codes for CAIREDNGYGYTF.

This clonotype was recorded at least ten times. The rearrangement uses TRBV12-3 or TRBV12-4 and TRBJ1-5; TRBD1 aligns across 8 bases. With 5 bases clipped from V and 4 bases from J, the junction kept 7 bases outside the gene matches. There are 15 residues in the CDR3. The CDR3: CASSNGQGPNQPQHF. CDR3 in DNA: TGTGCCAGCAGTAACGGACAGGGACCAAATCAGCCCCAGCATTTT.

In this sample, this clonotype turned up a few times. This rearrangement joins TRBV25-1 to TRBJ2-3, with a weak D call TRBD1 (6 bases). CDR3 size: 17 residues. Germline V gives CDR1 MGHDK, CDR2 SYGVNS. Trimming removed 3 bases from V and 4 bases from J, with 20 bases in between. CDR3 amino acids: CASSEEWGLSNPDTQYF. CDR3 bases: TGTGCCAGCAGTGAGGAATGGGGGCTATCTAATCCAGATACGCAGTATTTT.

A few counts support this clonotype. V and J are TRBV7-9 and TRBJ1-5, with 9 bases aligning to TRBD1. The CDR3 length is 15 residues. J gave up 7 bases and V 1 base, and 5 bases lay outside the gene matches. CDR1 is SEHNR and CDR2 is FQNEAQ in the germline V gene (reference sequence). The CDR3, as DNA: TGTGCCAGCAGCTTAGACAGGGGGCCTGGGCAGCCCCAGCATTTT. Its translation: CASSLDRGPGQPQHF.

This clonotype occurred a few times. This rearrangement joins TRBV4-1 to TRBJ1-4, with unresolved D. The CDR3 consists of 14 residues. The V gene's germline CDR1 is MGHRA and CDR2 YSYEKL. Trimming stripped 2 bases from V and 13 bases from J, with 17 bases between. CDR3 protein: CASSQPFQGIRLFF. The DNA of the CDR3 is TGCGCCAGCAGCCAACCATTCCAAGGTATTAGACTGTTTTTT.

This clonotype appeared many times. This chain connects TRBV6-2 or TRBV6-3 to TRBJ1-1, with D maybe TRBD1 (5 bases). Germline loops: CDR1 MNHEY, CDR2 SVGEGT. The V and J ends lost 8 bases and 0 bases respectively, with 16 bases between them. The CDR3 sequence is 15 residues long. The CDR3 protein is CASLTWGVLNTEAFF. DNA for the CDR3: TGTGCCAGCCTAACCTGGGGGGTACTGAACACTGAAGCTTTCTTT.

There are many counts of this clonotype. The rearrangement joins TRBV12-3 or TRBV12-4 to TRBJ2-1; 9 bases align to TRBD1. V lost 6 bases to trimming and J lost 6 bases; unmatched junction nucleotides: 9. This CDR3 comprises 15 residues. The CDR3 sequence: CASRDTGTGSNEQFF. The DNA of the CDR3 is TGTGCCAGCAGGGATACCGGGACAGGGTCCAATGAGCAGTTCTTC.

This clonotype was recorded at least ten times. This chain joins TRBV11-2 and TRBJ1-2; D perhaps matches TRBD1 (5 bases). There are 17 residues in the CDR3. The V end was cut by 11 bases, the J end by 7 bases, with 32 bases between. Per germline, CDR1 SGHAT and CDR2 FQNNGV. CDR3 nucleotide sequence: TGTGCCGCCCGACCCCACAAGGTCTCAGGGATGAGTGTTGGCTACACCTTC. Its protein product is CAARPHKVSGMSVGYTF.

This clonotype was seen repeatedly, ten times or more. CDR3 DNA sequence: TGTGCCAGCAGTTTATCCGCCAGTAGTGTGGAGACCCAGTACTTC. This encodes CASSLSASSVETQYF. The chain links TRBV27 to TRBJ2-5, with D unclear. Trimming cost V 0 bases and J 5 bases, with 13 bases left between them. From germline, CDR1 is MNHEY and CDR2 SMNVEV (reference sequence). This CDR3 has 15 amino acids.

This clonotype was seen repeatedly, ten times or more. The V call is TRBV29-1, the J call TRBJ1-1, with D tentatively TRBD1 (6 bases). The V end was cut by 7 bases, the J end by 2 bases, with 11 bases between. In germline, CDR1 is SQVTM, CDR2 ANQGSEA. The CDR3 runs 12 residues. CDR3 nucleotides: TGCAGCGGGTCAGGGGTCAACACTGAAGCTTTCTTT. Amino acid sequence: CSGSGVNTEAFF.